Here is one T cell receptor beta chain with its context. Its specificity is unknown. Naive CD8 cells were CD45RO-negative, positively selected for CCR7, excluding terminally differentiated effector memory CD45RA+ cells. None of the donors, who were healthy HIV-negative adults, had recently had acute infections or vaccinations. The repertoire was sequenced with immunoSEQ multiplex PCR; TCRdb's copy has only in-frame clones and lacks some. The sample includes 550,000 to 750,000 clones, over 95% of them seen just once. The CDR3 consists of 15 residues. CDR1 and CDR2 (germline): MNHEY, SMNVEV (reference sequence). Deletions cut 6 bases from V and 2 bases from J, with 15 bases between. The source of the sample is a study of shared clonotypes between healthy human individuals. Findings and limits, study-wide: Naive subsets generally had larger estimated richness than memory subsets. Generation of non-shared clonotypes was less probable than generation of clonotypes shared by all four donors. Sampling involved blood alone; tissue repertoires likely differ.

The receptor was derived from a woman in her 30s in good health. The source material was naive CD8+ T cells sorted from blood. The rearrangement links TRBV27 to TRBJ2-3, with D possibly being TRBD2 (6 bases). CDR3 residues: CASRFMWRDTDTQYF. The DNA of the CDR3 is TGTGCCAGCAGATTCATGTGGCGGGACACAGATACGCAGTATTTT.